The rows below give T cell receptor beta chains drawn from one sample of a study of T cell responses to AZD1222 COVID-19 vaccine. Sequencing was performed with immunoSEQ multiplex PCR; in TCRdb, only in-frame clones are kept and a portion is missing. This sample has about 120,000 clones; 80% to 95% occur once, and the top ten carry 4% to 5%. Sample: peripheral blood, taken 28 days after the second dose of the MenACWY control vaccine. The receptor source for this set is an adult who received the MenACWY meningococcal vaccine as a control. CDR3s include the opening cysteine and the closing phenylalanine or tryptophan. Each record gives: CDR3 DNA, CDR3 protein, clone size, V gene, J gene, D gene. The D gene is left open where the match is weak. Clone size, where shown, is once, few, many, or a class for clones that have expanded.

CDR3 DNA: TGTGCCAGCAGCTTGACAGGGGCTGGGGCCAACGTCCTGACTTTC
CDR3 protein: CASSLTGAGANVLTF
clone size: -
V gene: TRBV13
J gene: TRBJ2-6
D gene: TRBD1

CDR3 DNA: TGTGCCAGCAGTTTTGGACAGTCTCCTAATAGGGAAAAACTGTTTTTT
CDR3 protein: CASSFGQSPNREKLFF
clone size: -
V gene: TRBV27
J gene: TRBJ1-4
D gene: -

CDR3 DNA: TGTGCCAGCGTGGGTGCCTCATACGGGTGGGATGAGCAGTTCTTC
CDR3 protein: CASVGASYGWDEQFF
clone size: -
V gene: TRBV28
J gene: TRBJ2-1
D gene: -

CDR3 DNA: TGTGCCAGCAGTGACTCGGACGCCGGGGAGCTGTTTTTT
CDR3 protein: CASSDSDAGELFF
clone size: once
V gene: TRBV6-4
J gene: TRBJ2-2
D gene: -

CDR3 DNA: TGTGCCAGCAGCTCGAGCGGGCCTTCGGACAATGAGCAGTTCTTC
CDR3 protein: CASSSSGPSDNEQFF
clone size: -
V gene: TRBV7-6
J gene: TRBJ2-1
D gene: -

CDR3 DNA: TGCGCCAGCAGCTTGGTGGTTAGCGGGAGCTTGGATGAGCAGTTCTTC
CDR3 protein: CASSLVVSGSLDEQFF
clone size: -
V gene: TRBV5-1
J gene: TRBJ2-1
D gene: TRBD2

CDR3 DNA: TGTGCCAGCAGCTTAGATCCGGGGGGATACAATGAGCAGTTCTTC
CDR3 protein: CASSLDPGGYNEQFF
clone size: -
V gene: TRBV7-2
J gene: TRBJ2-1
D gene: TRBD2

CDR3 DNA: TGTGCCAGCAACCCCAGGGGTGGTAATCAGCCCCAGCATTTT
CDR3 protein: CASNPRGGNQPQHF
clone size: once
V gene: TRBV2
J gene: TRBJ1-5
D gene: -

CDR3 DNA: TGTGCCAGCAGCTGGCGGGTCGGGAGGGGGTACAATGAGCAGTTCTTC
CDR3 protein: CASSWRVGRGYNEQFF
clone size: -
V gene: TRBV9
J gene: TRBJ2-1
D gene: TRBD2

CDR3 DNA: TGCGCCAGCAGCCAGGAGCCAGGGAGCACCGGGGAGCTGTTTTTT
CDR3 protein: CASSQEPGSTGELFF
clone size: -
V gene: TRBV4-1
J gene: TRBJ2-2
D gene: -

CDR3 DNA: TGTGCCAGCAGTTACGCCGGGCCCAATCAGCCCCAGCATTTT
CDR3 protein: CASSYAGPNQPQHF
clone size: -
V gene: TRBV6-2/TRBV6-3
J gene: TRBJ1-5
D gene: -

CDR3 DNA: TGTGCCAGCAGTCCCCCCTCCGGGAGGGTCAGAGAGCAGTACTTC
CDR3 protein: CASSPPSGRVREQYF
clone size: -
V gene: TRBV28
J gene: TRBJ2-7
D gene: TRBD2

CDR3 DNA: TGTGCCAGCAGCTTGCAAAGGCTCCTTAATTCACCCCTCCACTTT
CDR3 protein: CASSLQRLLNSPLHF
clone size: -
V gene: TRBV5-8
J gene: TRBJ1-6
D gene: -

CDR3 DNA: TGTGCCAGCAGCCAACCGGGACAGGGTATATCCCACTATGGCTACACCTTC
CDR3 protein: CASSQPGQGISHYGYTF
clone size: -
V gene: TRBV4-2
J gene: TRBJ1-2
D gene: TRBD1

CDR3 DNA: TGTGCCAGCAGTTTAAGGACAGGGGGCGCTGGCTACACCTTC
CDR3 protein: CASSLRTGGAGYTF
clone size: -
V gene: TRBV28
J gene: TRBJ1-2
D gene: TRBD1

CDR3 DNA: TGTGCCAGCAGCTTAGGGAACCGGAACACTGAAGCTTTCTTT
CDR3 protein: CASSLGNRNTEAFF
clone size: -
V gene: TRBV11-2
J gene: TRBJ1-1
D gene: -

CDR3 DNA: TGTGCCAGCAGCTTCCGACAGGGAGCGACCAGGGAAGCTTTCTTT
CDR3 protein: CASSFRQGATREAFF
clone size: -
V gene: TRBV3-1/TRBV3-2
J gene: TRBJ1-1
D gene: TRBD1